This T cell receptor beta chain was sequenced during a study of beta chain features in type 1 diabetes (dated by TCRdb to the late 2010s). Broadly, across the study: Patients and healthy donors did not differ in mean age, gender distribution, total cell number or subset yield. Regulatory and stem cell-like memory subsets were obtained from only 8 patients and roughly eight healthy donors, while naive and central memory subsets were obtained from all 30 or so donors. A total of around 110,000,000 sorted cells were examined across all samples, and RNA yield correlated strongly with the number of cells per subset. In the study, recently diagnosed type 1 diabetes patients and matched healthy donors were compared on the TCRB repertoires of their sorted circulating CD4+ T cell subsets.

Based on the germline V gene, the CDR1 and CDR2 sequences are SQVTM and ANQGSEA. V loses 7 bases at its end and J loses 0 bases; junction bases beyond the gene matches: 6. Including cysteine and phenylalanine, the CDR3 has 13 amino acids. Of the read, only the CDR3 DNA is kept; its 39 bases are in frame from base 1. All of the isolated RNA was reverse transcribed with the High Capacity cDNA Reverse Transcription Kit, so expressed TCRB transcripts were sequenced. Deep immunoSEQ sequencing was performed on naive, central memory and regulatory T cell samples, with an average of around 3.5 million total reads per sample. After sorted cells were lysed in RLT buffer, RNA was extracted with DNase-treated RNeasy Micro or Mini kits, with the choice depending on cell number. To prevent cross-contamination, every cell subset was processed on its own, while patient and healthy donor samples were processed together. The immunoSEQ multiplex PCR was used to amplify TCRB sequences from cDNA, generating 87-bp fragments that spanned the CDR3 region. The amplicons were sequenced using the Illumina HiSeq platform. In the source study's methods: PCR bias was corrected computationally using synthetic template baselines, and reads within Hamming distance 2 were collapsed, with unmergeable singletons discarded. By aligning reads against IMGT, V, D and J genes, CDR3 length, and insertions or deletions at six rearrangement sites were assigned. Within each subset, clonotype counts were normalized to sorted cell number, after which true diversity and Gini coefficients were computed with the tcR R package. The overlap coefficient, calculated on TCRB nucleotide sequences, was used to quantify repertoire sharing. Out-of-frame TCRB sequences from naive cells were analyzed as a proxy for the pre-selection repertoire. TCRdb's version of the immuneACCESS table is confined to in-frame rearrangements and falls short of the full clone set. An unresolved V gene accounts for under half of the shortfall where checked; the remainder is of unknown origin. D and trimming were read from the DNA, whereas the V and J calls and clone size are those reported in that table. This sample has more than 300,000 clones in its table, and around 13% of those were observed once. Of the sample, over 0.008% is held by the ten largest clones.

Paper-wide results and their limitations: PCR might favor shorter templates, but patient and control samples were amplified and corrected together, so any skew would affect both groups equally. In all four CD4+ subsets, TCRB CDR3 length was moderately but significantly shorter in type 1 diabetes patients. Because cDNA was sequenced instead of genomic DNA, activated cells with high expression could be over-represented, although the groups did not differ in activation or CD3 levels. Fewer insertions and more nucleotide deletions at VDJ recombination sites were observed in patients with type 1 diabetes, implying thymic rearrangement abnormalities. Only small numbers of individuals were included in the HLA sub-analyses, which left unresolved whether HLA type had any influence on TCRB rearrangement. The naive, central memory and regulatory TCRB repertoires appeared to resemble one another more closely among patients than among healthy donors.

A word on this clone: Its antigen is unknown. No base qualities exist here, and no much larger clone lies one base off it.

Each donor gave one peripheral blood draw, averaging roughly 100 mL, which was collected into heparinised tubes. A BD FACSAria II was used to sort naive, central memory, regulatory and stem cell-like memory CD4+ T cells with a panel that included CD45RO, CCR7, CD25, CD127, CD95 and CD27. All sorted populations exceeded 95% purity. Right away, PBMCs were isolated by Lymphoprep density gradient centrifugation and were stained directly, with no culture step. Samples were stained and sorted in pairs, with one healthy donor and one patient per experiment, so that batch effects were minimized. The chain is assembled from TRBV29-1 and TRBJ2-7; 7 bases in the middle match TRBD2. Sequenced: naive CD4+ T cells from blood. The sample's cell subset or site label, in plain terms: true naive CD4+ T cells. The TCR comes from a young woman with type 1 diabetes. The CDR3 region: CSGREPSSYEQYF. The sequenced DNA: TGCAGCGGGCGGGAGCCGAGCTCCTACGAGCAGTACTTC.